A single sample is the source of the 5 T cell receptor beta chains below, sequenced in a study of T cells after yellow fever vaccination. TCRdb reanalysed the 5' RACE reads using MiXCR and keeps one entry per CDR3 protein. The sample shows over 70,000 distinct CDR3 sequences, almost 8% of them seen only once. The sample here was CD8+ T cells sorted from PBMCs, taken on the day of the yellow fever booster vaccination. All receptors come from a man aged 30 to 39 who received the YFV17D yellow fever vaccine.

This clonotype has a count of ten or more. V and J are TRBV12-3 or TRBV12-4 and TRBJ2-7, with 11 bases fitting TRBD2. Trimming took 6 bases from V and 3 from J; bases not matched to a gene: 4. The CDR3 runs 14 residues. CDR3 DNA sequence: TGTGCCAGCAGCCTCGGACTAGCGGGCTACGAGCAGTACTTC. Protein: CASSLGLAGYEQYF.

This clonotype has ten or more counts. The J gene is TRBJ2-2, the V gene TRBV11-2, with D maybe TRBD2 (5 bases). The germline V and J ends were trimmed by 5 bases and 8 bases, with 12 bases remaining between them. CDR1 is SGHAT and CDR2 is FQNNGV in the germline V gene. The CDR3 runs 13 residues. CDR3 DNA: TGTGCCAGCAGCCCGGACTTCTCAGGGGAGCTGTTTTTT. Translating gives CASSPDFSGELFF.

This clonotype has ten or more counts. The rearrangement links TRBV5-6 to TRBJ2-4, with 8 nucleotides matching TRBD1. Looked up from germline, CDR1 is SGHDT and CDR2 is YYEEEE. The V gene end was trimmed by 0 bases and the J gene end by 0 bases; junction bases not matched to a gene: 2. The CDR3 has 16 amino acids. DNA for the CDR3: TGTGCCAGCAGCTTGGGGACAGGGCTAGCCAAAAACATTCAGTACTTC. Translated: CASSLGTGLAKNIQYF.

This clonotype has only a few counts. The genes are TRBV29-1 and TRBJ1-2; 7 nucleotides agree with TRBD1. The CDR3 runs to 11 residues. The V gene end was trimmed by 3 bases and the J gene end by 5 bases; junction bases not matched to a gene: 0. The germline V gene has CDR1 SQVTM and CDR2 ANQGSEA. The chain's CDR3 is CSVDRGYGYTF. The DNA of the CDR3 is TGCAGCGTTGACAGGGGGTATGGCTACACCTTC.

In this sample, this clonotype turned up a few times. The gene calls are TRBV12-3 or TRBV12-4 and TRBJ2-7, with D perhaps TRBD1 or TRBD2 (6 bases each). The V and J ends lost 5 bases and 0 bases respectively, with 14 bases between them. The CDR3 covers 15 residues. Here the CDR3 DNA reads TGTGCCAGCAGTCTCGGGGGCGTGAGCTCCTACGAGCAGTACTTC. This translates into CASSLGGVSSYEQYF.